This T cell receptor beta chain was found in a study of cytomegalovirus exposure and HLA in healthy donors. A remark on this clone: Its antigen remains unknown.

Study outcomes and limitations: Later genetic work tied a missense DCLRE1C variant to beta-chain V and J trimming.

The CDR3 covers 15 residues. Germline CDR1 is MNHEY and CDR2 is SVGAGI. J lost 10 bases, V lost 2 bases, and 10 bases had no gene match. It was with 60 Vbeta and 13 Jbeta primers that the PCR ran. This table comes from immunoSEQ multiplex PCR, and its TCRdb copy is limited to in-frame clones, with some not included. The repertoire table contains about 59,000 clones. The sample taken for sequencing was PBMCs. The clonotype comes from a man aged 25 to 45 in good health and CMV-seropositive. This chain connects TRBV6-5 to TRBJ2-1; 8 bases are shared with TRBD2. The DNA of the CDR3 is TGTGCCAGCAGTTACCGGGAGGGCAAGCTCTGGGAGCAGTTCTTC. Protein sequence: CASSYREGKLWEQFF.